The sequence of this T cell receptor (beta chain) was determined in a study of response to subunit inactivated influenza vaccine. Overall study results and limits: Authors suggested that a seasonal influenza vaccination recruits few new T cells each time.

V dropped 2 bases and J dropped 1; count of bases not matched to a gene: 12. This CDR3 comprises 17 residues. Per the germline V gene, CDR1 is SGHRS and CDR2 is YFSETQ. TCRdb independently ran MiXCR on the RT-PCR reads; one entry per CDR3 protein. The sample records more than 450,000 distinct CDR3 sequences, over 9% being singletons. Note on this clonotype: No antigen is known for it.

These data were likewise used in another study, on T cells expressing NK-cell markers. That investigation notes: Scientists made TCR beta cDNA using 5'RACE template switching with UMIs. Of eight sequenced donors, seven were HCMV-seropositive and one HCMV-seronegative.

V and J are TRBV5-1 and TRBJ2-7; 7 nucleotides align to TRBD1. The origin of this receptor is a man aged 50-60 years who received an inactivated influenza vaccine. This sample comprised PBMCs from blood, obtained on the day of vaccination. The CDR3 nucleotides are TGCGCCAGCAGCTTTTCAATCGCCGGGACAGAGTCCTACGAGCAGTACTTC. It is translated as CASSFSIAGTESYEQYF. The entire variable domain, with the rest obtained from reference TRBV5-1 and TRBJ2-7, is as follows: KAGVTQTPRYLIKTRGQQVTLSCSPISGHRSVSWYQQTPGQGLQFLFEYFSETQRNKGNFPGRFSGRQFSNSRSEMNVSTLELGDSALYLCASSFSIAGTESYEQYFGPGTRLTVT.